This T cell receptor beta chain was documented in a study of blood T cell repertoires in COVID-19. Study at large: Donors in the United States, Italy and Spain gave samples during acute or convalescent COVID-19. T cells, B-cell-depleted T cells, or PBMCs provided the cDNA or gDNA that served as material.

Methods used by the authors: Cell counts per sample came from amplifying reference gene primers. Profiling relied on immunoSEQ multiplex PCR, and the TCRdb table lists in-frame clones only, not all of them. That table supplies the V and J calls and clone size; D and trimming were determined from the DNA. The data show roughly 380,000 clones, about 85% seen once. The CDR3 consists of 17 residues. The V segment lost 4 bases and the J segment 1 base; nucleotides outside the gene matches: 10. The germline CDR1 and CDR2 sequences are SGDLS and YYNGEE. The sample consisted of peripheral blood. The receptor was derived from a woman between 18 and 29 years old with acute or convalescent COVID-19. The gene calls are TRBV9 and TRBJ1-1; 10 bases map to TRBD1. The CDR3 reads CASSRGQGGFSNTEAFF. CDR3 nucleotides: TGTGCCAGCAGCCGAGGACAGGGGGGTTTTTCGAACACTGAAGCTTTCTTT.